This T cell receptor (beta chain) is from a study of blood T cell repertoires in COVID-19. Study context: Acute and convalescent COVID-19 samples came from the United States, Italy and Spain. Sample material is recorded as cDNA or gDNA derived from T cells, B-cell-depleted T cells, or PBMCs.

Profiled with immunoSEQ multiplex PCR; TCRdb holds only in-frame clones, not every one. The sample has fewer than 250,000 clones, 92% seen once; the top ten hold 0.82%. V lost 3 bases to trimming and J lost 2 bases, with 8 bases between them. This CDR3 has 14 amino acids. In germline, CDR1 is SGHRS, CDR2 YFSETQ. Comments on this clone: This CDR3 is also generated by other DNA sequences in the sample.

Patients of the Seattle cohort, enrolled during active infection, were followed longitudinally. Specimen: peripheral blood. The TCR originated in a man in his fifties or sixties with COVID-19, enrolled during active disease. V and J are TRBV5-1 and TRBJ1-4; TRBD1 might be the D (5 bases). The CDR3 coding sequence is TGCGCCAGCAGCTCTGGGGGGACTAATGAAAAACTGTTTTTT. Protein: CASSSGGTNEKLFF.